These 27 T cell receptor beta chains originate from one sample sequenced in a study of PD-1 blockade in classical Hodgkin lymphoma. Regarding time point: cycle 4 day 1 (C4D1), after 5 to 7 weeks of nivolumab. Exposure to brentuximab vedotin varied, and each patient had relapsed following autologous stem cell transplantation. Sequencing used immunoSEQ multiplex PCR; TCRdb keeps in-frame clones, though not all of them. The sample carries over 20,000 clones, approximately 65% recorded once. The sequencing here drew on peripheral blood mononuclear cells (PBMCs), taken before the fourth cycle of nivolumab. These receptors all stem from a human donor with classical Hodgkin lymphoma.

V gene TRBV18 combines with J gene TRBJ2-1; the match to TRBD2 covers 8 bases. In germline, CDR1 is KGHSH, CDR2 LQKENI. The V gene end was trimmed by 2 bases and the J gene end by 2 bases; junction bases not matched to a gene: 5. The length of the CDR3 is 16 residues. Here the CDR3 reads CASSPSLADAYNEQFF. The CDR3 DNA is TGTGCCAGCTCACCATCACTAGCGGATGCCTACAATGAGCAGTTCTTC.

The rearrangement links TRBV27 to TRBJ1-2; no clear D gene. With 6 bases removed from V and 8 bases from J, the gap between germline ends came to 19 bases. CDR3 length: 14 residues. Germline V gene data show CDR1 as MNHEY and CDR2 as SMNVEV (reference sequence). CDR3 loop: CASSPTPAVIGYTF. The CDR3 bases are TGTGCCAGCAGCCCCACCCCGGCGGTTATAGGCTACACCTTC.

The V call is TRBV6-1, the J call TRBJ1-3, with no clear D. Trimming took off 2 bases at V and 7 bases at J, with 6 bases between the two ends. Germline V gene lookup returns CDR1 MNHNS and CDR2 SASEGT. The CDR3 extends over 12 amino acids. CDR3 in DNA: TGTGCCAGCAGTGAACTCCGGAACACCATATATTTT. Translating it yields CASSELRNTIYF.

The J gene is TRBJ2-5, the V gene TRBV27; the D is unclear. This CDR3 spans 13 amino acids. V was cut by 0 bases and J by 5 bases, with 7 bases left in between. The germline V gene has CDR1 MNHEY and CDR2 SMNVEV (reference sequence). CDR3 nucleotides: TGTGCCAGCAGTTTATCAGGGTTGGAGACCCAGTACTTC. Its translation is CASSLSGLETQYF.

The gene calls are TRBV7-2 and TRBJ2-4, with a weak D call TRBD2 (5 bases). CDR1 is SGHTA and CDR2 is FQGNSA in the germline V gene. This CDR3 has 14 amino acids. The V end lost 1 base, the J end lost 8 bases, and 12 bases lay between the germline ends. This CDR3 is CASSLVVPGDIQYF. In DNA form, the CDR3 reads TGTGCCAGCAGCTTAGTGGTTCCCGGGGACATTCAGTACTTC.

The CDR3 sequence: CASTTDGIGEQYF. In nucleotides, the CDR3 is TGTGCCAGTACCACGGACGGGATAGGGGAGCAGTACTTC. The V and J genes are TRBV19 and TRBJ2-7; weak D call: TRBD2 (5 bases). The CDR3 is 13 amino acids. Germline CDR1 and CDR2: LNHDA and SQIVND (reference sequence). V lost 7 bases to trimming and J lost 7 bases, with 17 bases between them. Full variable domain (rest looked up from reference TRBV19 and TRBJ2-7): DGGITQSPKYLFRKEGQNVTLSCEQNLNHDAMYWYRQDPGQGLRLIYYSQIVNDFQKGDIAEGYSVSREKKESFPLTVTSAQKNPTAFYLCASTTDGIGEQYFGPGTRLTVT.

The table lists this clone with a few counts. The J gene is TRBJ1-2, the V gene TRBV6-6; D not certain. The V end lost 5 bases, the J end lost 1 base, and 8 bases lay between the germline ends. The CDR3 contains 13 residues. Germline V gene data show CDR1 as MNHNY and CDR2 as SVGAGI (reference sequence). The CDR3 DNA is TGTGCCAGCAGTGGACGGTATAACTATGGCTACACCTTC. Its protein is CASSGRYNYGYTF.

A few counts support this clone. This chain joins TRBV10-3 and TRBJ2-4; 7 positions match TRBD2. The CDR3 spans 14 residues. Germline V CDR1 and CDR2: ENHRY, SYGVKD. The V gene end was trimmed by 6 bases and the J gene end by 2 bases; junction bases not matched to a gene: 4. The CDR3 loop reads CAISSGTTKNIQYF. DNA for the CDR3: TGTGCCATCAGCTCCGGGACTACCAAAAACATTCAGTACTTC.

Of note for this clone: In the same sample, other DNA sequences code for this CDR3. The genes are TRBV20-1 and TRBJ2-7; D is undetermined. V was clipped by 3 bases and J by 1 base, with 4 bases between them. CDR3 size: 11 residues. The germline gives CDR1 DFQATT, CDR2 SNEGSKA (reference sequence). The chain's CDR3 is CSASTSYEQYV. The CDR3 DNA reads TGCAGTGCTAGTACGTCCTACGAGCAGTACGTC.

This clone showed up just a few times. This chain links TRBV6-6 with TRBJ2-5; D remains ambiguous. The CDR3 runs to 12 residues. V lost 1 base and J 4 bases, leaving 4 bases between the germline ends. Per the germline V gene, CDR1 is MNHNY and CDR2 is SVGAGI (reference sequence). CDR3 loop: CASSYFGETQYF. CDR3 DNA: TGTGCCAGCAGTTACTTCGGAGAGACCCAGTACTTC.

The chain employs TRBV18 and TRBJ1-2; the D gene is possibly TRBD1 (5 bases). This CDR3 contains 15 residues. The V gene's germline CDR1 is KGHSH and CDR2 LQKENI. V gave up 0 bases and J gave up 3 bases, with 11 bases separating them. The CDR3 protein is CASSPPGPVDYGYTF. CDR3 sequence (DNA): TGTGCCAGCTCACCACCGGGACCGGTGGACTATGGCTACACCTTC.

V is TRBV11-3 and J is TRBJ2-7; TRBD2 might be the D (6 bases). Deletions cut 3 bases from V and 0 bases from J, with 9 bases between. The V gene's germline CDR1 is SGHNT and CDR2 YENEEA. The CDR3 is 14 residues long. CDR3 in amino acids: CASSLDSGSYEQYF. The CDR3 coding sequence is TGTGCCAGCAGCTTGGATAGCGGCTCCTACGAGCAGTACTTC.

V and J are TRBV7-9 and TRBJ1-5; tentatively, D is TRBD1 (6 bases). The CDR3 totals 16 residues. The V end lost 0 bases, the J end lost 4 bases, and 13 bases lay between the germline ends. CDR1 and CDR2 (germline): SEHNR, FQNEAQ (reference sequence). CDR3 loop: CASSLAGRTGNQPQHF. The CDR3 coding sequence is TGTGCCAGCAGCTTAGCGGGCCGCACAGGGAATCAGCCCCAGCATTTT.

The chain carries TRBV18 and TRBJ2-7, with D unclear. The CDR3 runs to 14 residues. Germline assignment: CDR1 KGHSH and CDR2 LQKENI. V lost 2 bases to trimming and J lost 0 bases, with 8 bases between them. CDR3: CASSPSQSSYEQYV. The DNA of the CDR3 is TGTGCCAGCTCACCATCGCAGAGCTCCTACGAGCAGTACGTC.

This clone was counted a few times. The rearrangement uses TRBV5-8 and TRBJ2-1, with D tentatively TRBD1 (7 bases). Trimming took off 3 bases at V and 9 bases at J, with 19 bases between the two ends. The CDR3 is 15 residues long. Per germline, CDR1 SGHTS and CDR2 YDEGEE. CDR3 DNA sequence: TGTGCCAGCAGCTCGCCTTTGTCAGGGGGGAGTGAGCAGTTCTTC. Translation gives CASSSPLSGGSEQFF.

This chain connects TRBV2 to TRBJ1-1; D uncertain. CDR1 and CDR2 (germline): SNHLY, FYNNEI. V was pared by 8 bases and J by 1 base, with 11 bases between. This CDR3 comprises 13 residues. The CDR3 protein is CASGRSTNTEAFF. The CDR3 DNA is TGTGCCAGCGGCAGGTCCACGAACACTGAAGCTTTCTTT.

This rearrangement joins TRBV29-1 to TRBJ1-4; the match to TRBD1 covers 7 bases. The CDR3 contains 15 residues. After removal of 6 bases from V and 10 bases from J, the junction contained 17 bases not matched to a gene. CDR1 is SQVTM and CDR2 is ANQGSEA in the germline V gene. The CDR3 sequence: CSVTGKGTEGGKLFF. CDR3 nucleotide sequence: TGCAGCGTGACGGGAAAAGGGACAGAAGGGGGAAAACTGTTTTTT. The full variable domain, with the rest looked up from reference TRBV29-1 and TRBJ1-4, is SAVISQKPSRDICQRGTSLTIQCQVDSQVTMMFWYRQQPGQSLTLIATANQGSEATYESGFVIDKFPISRPNLTFSTLTVSNMSPEDSSIYLCSVTGKGTEGGKLFFGSGTQLSVL.

The chain is built from TRBV18 and TRBJ1-1; 7 bases map to TRBD1. Germline assignment: CDR1 KGHSH and CDR2 LQKENI. The CDR3 is made up of 16 amino acids. With V trimmed by 0 bases and J by 5 bases, 9 bases remained unmatched. In nucleotides, the CDR3 is TGTGCCAGCTCACCACCTAGTAGGGGGCCCAGAACTGAAGCTTTCTTT. It translates to CASSPPSRGPRTEAFF.

The gene calls are TRBV6-5 and TRBJ1-2, with D perhaps TRBD1 (6 bases). With 0 bases removed from V and 7 bases from J, the gap between germline ends came to 12 bases. CDR3 length: 14 amino acids. Germline values: CDR1 MNHEY, CDR2 SVGAGI. The CDR3 loop reads CASSYSPGAGGYTF. The DNA of the CDR3 is TGTGCCAGCAGTTACTCGCCGGGGGCAGGTGGCTACACCTTC.

This sequence joins TRBV7-9 and TRBJ2-7, with 9 bases lining up with TRBD2. The V gene end was trimmed by 3 bases and the J gene end by 6 bases; junction bases not matched to a gene: 9. The V gene's germline CDR1 is SEHNR and CDR2 FQNEAQ (reference sequence). The CDR3 covers 15 residues. This chain's CDR3 is CASSFKGGGAFEQYF. Here the CDR3 DNA reads TGTGCCAGCAGCTTCAAAGGCGGGGGGGCCTTCGAGCAGTACTTC.

This clone was seen a handful of times. The chain recombines TRBV5-1 with TRBJ2-7, with a possible D match to TRBD2 (5 bases). The CDR3 has 15 residues. V was trimmed by 0 bases and J by 0 bases, leaving 10 bases between them. CDR1 and CDR2 from the germline V gene are SGHRS and YFSETQ. CDR3 bases: TGCGCCAGCAGCTTGGGAATGGGGAGCTCCTACGAGCAGTACTTC. It yields the protein CASSLGMGSSYEQYF.

V is TRBV19 and J is TRBJ2-3, with a tentative D call TRBD2 (7 bases). The CDR3 contains 17 residues. The V gene lost 8 bases and the J gene lost 0 bases, with 21 bases spanning the gap. CDR1 and CDR2 from the germline V gene are LNHDA and SQIVND (reference sequence). CDR3 residues: CASSTQRGGLSTDTQYF. CDR3 nucleotides: TGTGCCAGTTCGACCCAAAGGGGGGGCCTCAGCACAGATACGCAGTATTTT.

This clone was seen a handful of times. The chain couples TRBV11-3 to TRBJ1-1, with D possibly matching TRBD1 (6 bases). This CDR3 is built from 14 residues. Looked up from germline, CDR1 is SGHNT and CDR2 is YENEEA. V lost 6 bases and J lost 1, with 12 bases in between. CDR3 DNA: TGTGCCAGCAGTTATGGCAGGGGGAACACTGAAGCTTTCTTT. This codes for CASSYGRGNTEAFF.

V is TRBV6-6 and J is TRBJ1-5; no reliable D call. The CDR3 is made up of 13 amino acids. V lost 2 bases, J lost 7 bases, and 9 bases lay in between. Germline V gene sequence: CDR1 MNHNY, CDR2 SVGAGI (reference sequence). CDR3 region: CASSYQGQQPQHF. The CDR3 coding sequence is TGTGCCAGCAGTTACCAAGGGCAGCAGCCCCAGCATTTT.

This chain joins TRBV2 and TRBJ2-3; 8 positions match TRBD2. Trimming cost V 7 bases and J 5 bases; bases outside gene matches: 5. The germline V gene has CDR1 SNHLY and CDR2 FYNNEI. CDR3 length: 13 amino acids. This chain's CDR3 is CASNRGGEDTQYF. CDR3 sequence (DNA): TGTGCCAGCAACCGGGGGGGCGAAGATACGCAGTATTTT.

The chain couples TRBV10-3 to TRBJ2-7; weak D call: TRBD2 (5 bases). The CDR3 is made up of 13 amino acids. With 3 bases removed from V and 3 bases from J, the gap between germline ends came to 9 bases. The germline CDR1 and CDR2 sequences are ENHRY and SYGVKD. This CDR3 reads CAISEERDYEQYV. The CDR3 region has the DNA TGTGCCATCAGTGAAGAACGGGACTACGAGCAGTACGTC.

The chain combines TRBV11-1 with TRBJ1-1; D remains ambiguous. Trimming removed 1 base at V and 2 bases at J, with 2 bases between. Germline assignment: CDR1 SGHAT and CDR2 FQDESV (reference sequence). CDR3 length: 12 amino acids. DNA for the CDR3: TGTGCCAGCAGCTTAGATAACACTGAAGCTTTCTTT. Translated, it gives CASSLDNTEAFF.